What follows is one T cell receptor beta chain and its context. The data belong to a study of blood T cell repertoires in COVID-19. About the research overall: The United States, Italy and Spain supplied acute and convalescent COVID-19 samples. The cDNA or gDNA used as material had been derived from T cells, B-cell-depleted T cells, or PBMCs.

The V end lost 0 bases, the J end lost 6 bases, and 5 bases lay between the germline ends. Germline assignment: CDR1 LNHDA and CDR2 SQIVND (reference sequence). The CDR3 length is 13 residues. The method was immunoSEQ multiplex PCR; TCRdb's version includes in-frame clones alone and lacks a portion of them. The sample holds under 200,000 clones, roughly 90% seen once. V is TRBV19 and J is TRBJ2-2; D is undetermined. Sequenced: peripheral blood. The TCR was taken from a man aged 18 to 29 with active or convalescent COVID-19. CDR3 sequence: CASSIDLPGELFF. CDR3 nucleotide sequence: TGTGCCAGTAGTATAGACCTCCCCGGGGAGCTGTTTTTT. Full variable domain (remainder filled in from reference TRBV19 and TRBJ2-2): DGGITQSPKYLFRKEGQNVTLSCEQNLNHDAMYWYRQDPGQGLRLIYYSQIVNDFQKGDIAEGYSVSREKKESFPLTVTSAQKNPTAFYLCASSIDLPGELFFGEGSRLTVL.